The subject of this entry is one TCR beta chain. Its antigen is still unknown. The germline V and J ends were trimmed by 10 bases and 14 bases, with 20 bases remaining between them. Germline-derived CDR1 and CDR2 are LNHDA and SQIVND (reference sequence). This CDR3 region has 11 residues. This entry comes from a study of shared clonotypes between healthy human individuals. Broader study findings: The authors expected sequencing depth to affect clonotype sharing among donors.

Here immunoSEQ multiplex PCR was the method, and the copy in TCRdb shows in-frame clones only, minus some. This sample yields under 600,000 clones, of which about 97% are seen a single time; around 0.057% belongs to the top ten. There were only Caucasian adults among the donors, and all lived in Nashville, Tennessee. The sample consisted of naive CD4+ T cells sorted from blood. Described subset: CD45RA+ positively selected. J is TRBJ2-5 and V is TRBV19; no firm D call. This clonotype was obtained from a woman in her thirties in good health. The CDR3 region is CAKPTGPGSYF. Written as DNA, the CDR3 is TGTGCCAAGCCGACCGGGCCAGGATCCTACTTC.